This entry is about one T cell receptor (beta chain). Residents of 24 US areas, aged about 18 to 95 years, made up the participants. Exposed volunteers were people who met a COVID-19 case within 2 weeks before study entry. The data derive from a study of blood T cell repertoires in COVID-19. Study information: The United States, Italy and Spain were the sources of the acute and convalescent COVID-19 samples. Sources were T cells, B-cell-depleted T cells, or PBMCs; the material itself was cDNA or gDNA.

The method was immunoSEQ multiplex PCR; TCRdb's version includes in-frame clones alone and lacks a portion of them. In the table there are about 260,000 clones, about 87% of which are singletons. The sequenced sample consisted of PBMCs or T cells enriched from blood (not recorded which). This TCR derives from a man aged 50 to 60 who had been exposed to COVID-19.

The CDR3: CASSLTGFYEQYF. The CDR3, as DNA: TGTGCCAGCAGCTTGACAGGCTTCTACGAGCAGTACTTC. The gene calls are TRBV5-8 and TRBJ2-7, with D possibly matching TRBD1 (5 bases). The CDR3 consists of 13 residues. Per the germline V gene, CDR1 is SGHTS and CDR2 is YDEGEE. The V end was cut by 1 base, the J end by 3 bases, with 8 bases between.